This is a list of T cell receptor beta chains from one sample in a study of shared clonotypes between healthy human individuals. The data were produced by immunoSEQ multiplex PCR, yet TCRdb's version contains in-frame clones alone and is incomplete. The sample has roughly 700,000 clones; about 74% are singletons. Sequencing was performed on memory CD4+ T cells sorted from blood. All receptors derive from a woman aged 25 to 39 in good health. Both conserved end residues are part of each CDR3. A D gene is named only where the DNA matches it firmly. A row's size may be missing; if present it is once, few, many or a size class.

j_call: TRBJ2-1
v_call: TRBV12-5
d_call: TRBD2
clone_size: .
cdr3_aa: CASGLVVASGSIEQFF
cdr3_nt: TGTGCTAGTGGTTTGGTAGTTGCTAGCGGGAGTATTGAGCAGTTCTTC

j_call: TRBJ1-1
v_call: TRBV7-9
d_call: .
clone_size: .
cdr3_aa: CASSPLGAGATEAFF
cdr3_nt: TGTGCCAGCAGCCCCTTAGGGGCAGGGGCCACTGAAGCTTTCTTT

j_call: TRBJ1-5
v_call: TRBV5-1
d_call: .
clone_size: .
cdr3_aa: CASSSGYLDQPQHF
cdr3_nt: TGCGCCAGCAGCTCCGGGTATCTTGATCAGCCCCAGCATTTT

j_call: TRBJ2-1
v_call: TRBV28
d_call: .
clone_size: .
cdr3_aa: CASSLREYLSNEQFF
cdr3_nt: TGTGCCAGCAGTTTAAGGGAGTACCTTAGCAATGAGCAGTTCTTC

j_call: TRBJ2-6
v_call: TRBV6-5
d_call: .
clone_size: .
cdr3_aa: CASSNAHSGANVLTF
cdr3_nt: TGTGCCAGCAGTAATGCACACTCTGGGGCCAACGTCCTGACTTTC

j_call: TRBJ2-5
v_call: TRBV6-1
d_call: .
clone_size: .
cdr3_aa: CASSPRSAPQETQYF
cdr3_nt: TGTGCCAGCAGTCCCAGGTCAGCACCCCAAGAGACCCAGTACTTC

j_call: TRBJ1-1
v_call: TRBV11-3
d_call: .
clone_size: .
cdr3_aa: CASSPGFGAAEAFF
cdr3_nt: TGTGCCAGCAGCCCGGGGTTTGGGGCTGCTGAAGCTTTCTTT

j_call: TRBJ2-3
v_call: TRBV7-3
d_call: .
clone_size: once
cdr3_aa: CASSLFGGSTDTQYF
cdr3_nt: TGTGCCAGCAGCTTATTTGGGGGTAGCACAGATACGCAGTATTTT

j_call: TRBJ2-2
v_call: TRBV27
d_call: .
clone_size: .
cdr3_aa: CASSLSSRGANTGELFF
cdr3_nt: TGTGCCAGCAGTTTAAGTTCGCGGGGAGCGAACACCGGGGAGCTGTTTTTT

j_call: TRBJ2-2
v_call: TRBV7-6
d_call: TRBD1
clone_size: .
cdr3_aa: CASSYDRGRSGMNTGELFF
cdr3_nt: TGTGCCAGCAGCTACGACAGGGGGCGAAGCGGGATGAACACCGGGGAGCTGTTTTTT

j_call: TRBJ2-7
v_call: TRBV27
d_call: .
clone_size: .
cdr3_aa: CASSLSWDHEQYF
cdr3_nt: TGTGCCAGCAGTTTATCGTGGGACCACGAGCAGTACTTC

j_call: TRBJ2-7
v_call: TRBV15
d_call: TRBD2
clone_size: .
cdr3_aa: CATSGYSSGRASYEQYF
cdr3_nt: TGTGCCACCAGCGGATACTCTAGCGGGAGGGCCTCCTACGAGCAGTACTTC

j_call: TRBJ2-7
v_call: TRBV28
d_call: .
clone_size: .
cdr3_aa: CASSLKQGAFHF
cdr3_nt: TGTGCCAGCAGCCTAAAACAGGGAGCGTTCCACTTC

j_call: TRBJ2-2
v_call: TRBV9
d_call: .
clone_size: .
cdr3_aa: CASSRRPTGELFF
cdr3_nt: TGTGCCAGCTCCCGGCGTCCCACCGGGGAGCTGTTTTTT

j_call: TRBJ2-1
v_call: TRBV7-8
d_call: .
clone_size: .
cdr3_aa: CASSADSYNEQFF
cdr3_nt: TGTGCCAGCAGCGCCGACTCCTACAATGAGCAGTTCTTC

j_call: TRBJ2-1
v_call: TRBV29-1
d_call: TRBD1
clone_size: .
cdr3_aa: CSAYRGEDNEQFF
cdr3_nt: TGCAGCGCCTACAGGGGGGAGGACAATGAGCAGTTCTTC

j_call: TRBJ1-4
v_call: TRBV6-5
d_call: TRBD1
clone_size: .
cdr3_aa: CASSSAGTGNEKLFF
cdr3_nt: TGTGCCAGCAGTTCCGCCGGGACAGGGAATGAAAAACTGTTTTTT

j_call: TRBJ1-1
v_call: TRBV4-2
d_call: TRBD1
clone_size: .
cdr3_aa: CASSQGTGRDTEAFF
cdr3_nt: TGTGCCAGCAGCCAAGGGACAGGGCGGGACACTGAAGCTTTCTTT

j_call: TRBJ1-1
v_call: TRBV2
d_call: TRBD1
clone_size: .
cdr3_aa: CASSQTGKNTEAFF
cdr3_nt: TGTGCCAGCAGCCAGACAGGGAAGAACACTGAAGCTTTCTTT

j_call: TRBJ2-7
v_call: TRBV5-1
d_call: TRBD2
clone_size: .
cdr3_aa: CASSLKLAGRYEQYF
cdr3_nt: TGCGCCAGCAGCTTGAAACTAGCGGGGAGGTACGAGCAGTACTTC

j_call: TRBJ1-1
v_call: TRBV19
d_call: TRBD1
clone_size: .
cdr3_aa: CASRRQGESPRAEAFF
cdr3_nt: TGTGCCAGTAGAAGACAGGGCGAAAGCCCTAGGGCTGAAGCTTTCTTT

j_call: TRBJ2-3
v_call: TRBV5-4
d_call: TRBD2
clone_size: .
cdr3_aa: CASSFPLSGVTDTQYF
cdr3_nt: TGTGCCAGCAGCTTCCCGCTTAGCGGGGTGACAGATACGCAGTATTTT

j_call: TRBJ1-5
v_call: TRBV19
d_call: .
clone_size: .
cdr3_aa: CASSIRQADQPQHF
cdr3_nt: TGTGCCAGTAGTATTCGACAGGCGGATCAGCCCCAGCATTTT

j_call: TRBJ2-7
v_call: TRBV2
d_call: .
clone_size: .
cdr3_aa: CATRPYEQYF
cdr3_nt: TGTGCCACCAGGCCCTACGAGCAGTACTTC

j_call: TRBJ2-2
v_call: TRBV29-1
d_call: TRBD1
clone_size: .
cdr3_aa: CSVTGFTGELFF
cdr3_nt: TGCAGCGTGACAGGGTTCACCGGGGAGCTGTTTTTT

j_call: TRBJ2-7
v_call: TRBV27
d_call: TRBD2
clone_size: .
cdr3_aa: CASWTASGTAEQYF
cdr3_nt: TGTGCCAGCTGGACAGCTAGCGGGACTGCCGAGCAGTACTTC

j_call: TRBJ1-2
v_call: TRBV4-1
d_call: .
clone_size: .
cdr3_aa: CASSPPTGSNPGGYTF
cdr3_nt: TGCGCCAGCAGCCCCCCGACAGGCTCAAACCCGGGAGGCTACACCTTC

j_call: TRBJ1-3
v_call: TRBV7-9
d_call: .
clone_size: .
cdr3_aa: CASSFSPRSGNTIYF
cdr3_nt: TGTGCCAGCAGCTTTTCTCCCCGCTCTGGAAACACCATATATTTT